A single sample is the source of the 14 T cell receptor beta chains below, sequenced in a study of blood T cell repertoires in COVID-19. The repertoire was sequenced with immunoSEQ multiplex PCR; TCRdb's copy has only in-frame clones and lacks some. The sample consists of under 300,000 clones, roughly 88% of them appearing once. What was sequenced was peripheral blood. The receptors stem from a woman between 40 and 50 years old who had recovered from COVID-19.

This clone was detected once. The chain uses TRBV6-5 and TRBJ2-7; 8 bases agree with TRBD1. The CDR3 contains 13 residues. Germline V gene data show CDR1 as MNHEY and CDR2 as SVGAGI. After removal of 8 bases from V and 3 bases from J, the junction contained 6 bases not matched to a gene. The CDR3 protein is CASQGARGYEQYF. The CDR3 bases are TGTGCCAGCCAGGGGGCAAGGGGCTACGAGCAGTACTTC.

V usage is TRBV3-1 (or the pseudogene TRBV3-2) and J usage is TRBJ1-2; 11 bases match TRBD1. The V gene end was trimmed by 0 bases and the J gene end by 6 bases; junction bases not matched to a gene: 9. CDR1 and CDR2 from the germline V gene are LGHDT and YNNKEL (reference sequence). This CDR3 region has 17 residues. The CDR3 loop is CASSQDMGRTGGDGYTF. CDR3 sequence (DNA): TGTGCCAGCAGCCAAGACATGGGTAGGACAGGGGGCGATGGCTACACCTTC.

This chain uses TRBV27 with TRBJ2-7; a possible D gene is TRBD2 (5 bases). This CDR3 has 15 residues. The germline CDR1 and CDR2 sequences are MNHEY and SMNVEV (reference sequence). V shed 5 bases and J shed 2 bases, with 16 bases lying between them. The CDR3 nucleotides are TGTGCCAGCAGTCCACAACGGGGTTTAACCTACGAGCAGTACTTC. This translates into CASSPQRGLTYEQYF.

The CDR3 nucleotides are TGCGCCAGCAGCCAAGATCAGTCGGGGGGCATTAATGAAAAACTGTTTTTT. It codes for CASSQDQSGGINEKLFF. The rearrangement links TRBV4-1 to TRBJ1-4, with a weak D call TRBD1 (6 bases). The ends were cut back, 0 bases at V and 4 bases at J, with 15 bases in the middle. This CDR3 spans 17 amino acids. Germline loops: CDR1 MGHRA, CDR2 YSYEKL.

This chain joins TRBV11-2 and TRBJ1-4; TRBD1 agrees at 8 bases. V lost 5 bases to trimming and J lost 7 bases; unmatched junction nucleotides: 9. The CDR3 runs to 15 residues. Germline V gene data show CDR1 as SGHAT and CDR2 as FQNNGV. The CDR3 DNA sequence: TGTGCCAGCAGCCGGACCGGGACAGGAGGTGAAAAACTGTTTTTT. Translating gives CASSRTGTGGEKLFF.

This clone turned up a few times. The V and J genes are TRBV18 and TRBJ1-2; TRBD1 is a possible D gene (5 bases). The CDR3 sequence is 16 residues long. Germline V CDR1 and CDR2: KGHSH, LQKENI. Trimming cost V 6 bases and J 1 base, with 18 bases left between them. CDR3 nucleotide sequence: TGTGCCAGCTCGCCTACCCCATCCCAGGGTAACTATGGCTACACCTTC. Translating gives CASSPTPSQGNYGYTF. Full variable domain (remainder filled in from reference TRBV18 and TRBJ1-2): NAGVMQNPRHLVRRRGQEARLRCSPMKGHSHVYWYRQLPEEGLKFMVYLQKENIIDESGMPKERFSAEFPKEGPSILRIQQVVRGDSAAYFCASSPTPSQGNYGYTFGSGTRLTVV.

The CDR3 DNA follows: TGCGCCAGCAGCCAAGAAAGAGGCGGGGCCACCTACGAGCAGTACTTC. It yields the protein CASSQERGGATYEQYF. The rearrangement links TRBV4-3 to TRBJ2-7, with a tentative D call TRBD2 (6 bases). V was shortened by 0 bases and J by 2 bases, with 14 bases between the two germline ends. Germline CDR1 and CDR2: LGHNA and YSLEER. The CDR3 has 16 amino acids.

V and J are TRBV14 and TRBJ2-1; 15 bases are shared with TRBD2. Losses at the gene ends were 4 bases for V and 7 bases for J; bases not matched to a gene: 2. CDR3 length: 15 residues. CDR1 and CDR2 from the germline V gene are SGHDN and FVKESK. CDR3 sequence (DNA): TGTGCCAGCAGCCGGACTAGCGGGAGGGCTAATGAGCAGTTCTTC. Translating gives CASSRTSGRANEQFF.

The V and J genes are TRBV4-3 and TRBJ1-5; perhaps TRBD1 as D (6 bases). This CDR3 spans 16 amino acids. V was pared by 0 bases and J by 4 bases, with 13 bases between. Germline lookup yields CDR1 LGHNA and CDR2 YSLEER. CDR3 in DNA: TGCGCCAGCAGCCAAGACAGGACAGTCTTAAATCAGCCCCAGCATTTT. Protein sequence: CASSQDRTVLNQPQHF.

The J gene is TRBJ2-2, the V gene TRBV5-6; TRBD2 aligns across 12 bases. The CDR3 consists of 18 residues. Germline CDR1 SGHDT, CDR2 YYEEEE. V gave up 2 bases and J gave up 4 bases; unmatched junction bases: 9. CDR3 coding DNA: TGTGCCAGCAGCTTATTATATAGACTAGCGGGAGTCACCGGGGAGCTGTTTTTT. Its protein product is CASSLLYRLAGVTGELFF.

This clone was detected a few times. This sequence joins TRBV6-2 or TRBV6-3 and TRBJ2-6; the D gene is possibly TRBD1 (6 bases). The CDR3 runs to 15 residues. The germline gives CDR1 MNHEY, CDR2 SVGEGT. V was pared by 5 bases and J by 0 bases, with 8 bases between. In nucleotides, the CDR3 is TGTGCCAGCAGTCCGGGACACTCTGGGGCCAACGTCCTGACTTTC. Residues: CASSPGHSGANVLTF.

The J gene is TRBJ1-6, the V gene TRBV9; 7 positions match TRBD1. Germline loops: CDR1 SGDLS, CDR2 YYNGEE. V lost 5 bases, J lost 0 bases, and 8 bases stayed unmatched. CDR3 size: 17 residues. The CDR3 region is CASSEKGGVSYNSPLHF. The CDR3 DNA reads as TGTGCCAGCAGTGAGAAAGGGGGCGTCTCCTATAATTCACCCCTCCACTTT.

This clone showed up just once. This chain joins TRBV6-1 and TRBJ2-1; 10 nucleotides agree with TRBD1. CDR3 length: 16 amino acids. Unmatched junction bases numbered 9, after V lost 4 bases and J lost 6 bases. The germline CDR1 and CDR2 sequences are MNHNS and SASEGT. CDR3 nucleotides: TGTGCCAGCAGTGCCCTTGACAGGGGGCTTGGCAATGAGCAGTTCTTC. Translated, it gives CASSALDRGLGNEQFF.

The chain links TRBV7-9 to TRBJ2-7; D may be TRBD1 (6 bases). The CDR3 sequence is 15 residues long. The ends were cut back, 5 bases at V and 7 bases at J, with 21 bases in the middle. Germline V gene data show CDR1 as SEHNR and CDR2 as FQNEAQ (reference sequence). CDR3 DNA sequence: TGTGCCAGCAGCCTACTCCGGGACACCCCAGGGGAGCAGTACTTC. Protein sequence: CASSLLRDTPGEQYF.